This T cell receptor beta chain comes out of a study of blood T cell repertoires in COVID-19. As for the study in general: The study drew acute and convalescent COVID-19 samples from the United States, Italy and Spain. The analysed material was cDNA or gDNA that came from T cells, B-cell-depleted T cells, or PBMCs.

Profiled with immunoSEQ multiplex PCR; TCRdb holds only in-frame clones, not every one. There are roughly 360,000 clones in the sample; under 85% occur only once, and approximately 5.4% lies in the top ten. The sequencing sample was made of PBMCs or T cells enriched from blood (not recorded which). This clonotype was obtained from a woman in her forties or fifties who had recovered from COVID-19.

CDR3 protein: CASGEVTNSPLHF. CDR3 nucleotides: TGTGCCAGTGGGGAGGTGACCAATTCACCCCTCCACTTT. The rearrangement uses TRBV19 and TRBJ1-6; no definite D call. From germline, CDR1 is LNHDA and CDR2 SQIVND (reference sequence). Trimming cost V 8 bases and J 7 bases, with 12 bases left between them. This CDR3 has 13 amino acids.